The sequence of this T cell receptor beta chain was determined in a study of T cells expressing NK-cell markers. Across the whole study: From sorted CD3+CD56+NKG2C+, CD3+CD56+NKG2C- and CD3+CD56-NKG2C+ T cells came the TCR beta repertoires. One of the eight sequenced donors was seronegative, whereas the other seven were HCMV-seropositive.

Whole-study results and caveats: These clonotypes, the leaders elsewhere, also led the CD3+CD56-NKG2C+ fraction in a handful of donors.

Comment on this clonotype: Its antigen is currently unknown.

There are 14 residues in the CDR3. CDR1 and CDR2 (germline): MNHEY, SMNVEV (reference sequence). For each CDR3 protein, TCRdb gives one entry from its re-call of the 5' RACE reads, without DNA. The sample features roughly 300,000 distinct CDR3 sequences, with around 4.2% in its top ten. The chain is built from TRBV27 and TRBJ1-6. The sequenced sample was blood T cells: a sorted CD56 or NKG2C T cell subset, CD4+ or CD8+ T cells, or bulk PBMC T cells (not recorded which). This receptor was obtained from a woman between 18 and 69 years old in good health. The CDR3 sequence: CASRAEPQNSPLHF.